This T cell receptor beta chain was retrieved from a study of shared clonotypes between healthy human individuals. Study-level results: The study drew on few donors, limiting represented genetic and exposure-history diversity. Sharing of clonotypes among donors was expected to vary with sequencing depth.

In the authors' workflow: For the immunoSEQ data, sequences were junction-only without quality scores, so filtering differed. Repertoires were generated with immunoSEQ multiplex PCR, while TCRdb's copy carries only in-frame clones and drops some. The V and J calls and clone size were taken over from that table, and D and trimming were inferred from the DNA. Among about 480,000 clones listed, about three quarters were seen once. Many counts were recorded for this clone. What it binds is not known. Donation came from healthy HIV-negative adults that had no recent acute infections or vaccinations. The ends were cut back, 5 bases at V and 2 bases at J, with 17 bases in the middle. The CDR3 length is 17 residues. Germline assignment: CDR1 SGHKS and CDR2 YYEKEE (reference sequence).

The TCR originated in a woman aged 40 to 49 in good health. Some clones in this sample may be carry-over from other donors' samples. The rearrangement uses TRBV5-5 and TRBJ2-6; no reliable D call. Input material: PBMCs. Here the CDR3 DNA reads TGTGCCAGCAGACCGAGGCCGTCGGAAACTGGGGCCAACGTCCTGACTTTC. Its protein product is CASRPRPSETGANVLTF.